Listed here are 12 T cell receptor beta chains from one sample, sequenced in a study of shared T cell receptors in the human thymus. The data were produced by immunoSEQ multiplex PCR, yet TCRdb's version contains in-frame clones alone and is incomplete. The sample lists approximately 68,000 clones; about 96% were seen once. The sequenced sample consisted of thymocytes. The receptors here all came from a human donor.

The chain uses TRBV11-3 and TRBJ2-2; no clear D gene. Germline V gene data show CDR1 as SGHNT and CDR2 as YENEEA. The CDR3 consists of 14 residues. V was pared by 1 base and J by 7 bases, with 10 bases between. CDR3 sequence reads: CASSLVPLVGELFF. The CDR3 nucleotides are TGTGCCAGCAGCTTAGTTCCCTTAGTCGGGGAGCTGTTTTTT.

This chain connects TRBV6-6 to TRBJ1-2, with 7 bases lining up with TRBD1. Trimming removed 5 bases from V and 6 bases from J; junction bases left unmatched: 9. The CDR3 length is 14 residues. Germline V gene sequence: CDR1 MNHNY, CDR2 SVGAGI (reference sequence). CDR3 bases: TGTGCCAGCAGTGACCACAGGGGTCCGAATGGCTACACCTTC. Protein product: CASSDHRGPNGYTF.

The chain recombines TRBV5-4 with TRBJ2-3; 7 nucleotides match TRBD2. The V segment lost 2 bases and the J segment 0 bases; nucleotides outside the gene matches: 6. The CDR3 covers 16 residues. Germline lookup yields CDR1 SGHNT and CDR2 YYREEE (reference sequence). CDR3 nucleotide sequence: TGTGCCAGCAGCTTAAGGCTAGCGGCTAGCACAGATACGCAGTATTTT. As protein: CASSLRLAASTDTQYF.

The V and J genes are TRBV10-3 and TRBJ2-2; 11 bases are a match to TRBD1. With 6 bases clipped from V and 3 bases from J, the junction kept 6 bases outside the gene matches. CDR1 ENHRY and CDR2 SYGVKD come from the germline V gene. The CDR3 runs to 16 residues. The CDR3 DNA follows: TGTGCCATCAGACAGGGACAGGGGGATCACACCGGGGAGCTGTTTTTT. Translation: CAIRQGQGDHTGELFF.

The V gene is TRBV9, the J gene TRBJ2-2, with 9 nucleotides matching TRBD2. The CDR3 is 19 residues long. Germline CDR1 and CDR2: SGDLS and YYNGEE. Trimming at V came to 0 bases and at J to 0 bases, leaving 9 bases not matched to a gene. For the CDR3, the DNA is TGTGCCAGCAGCGTAGGCCTCAGCGGGGGGAACGCGAACACCGGGGAGCTGTTTTTT. This translates into CASSVGLSGGNANTGELFF.

CDR3 DNA: TGCAGCGTTCGGACAACTCGAGAGACCCAGTACTTC. This sequence encodes CSVRTTRETQYF. V gene TRBV29-1 combines with J gene TRBJ2-5, with a tentative D call TRBD1 (5 bases). The V end lost 5 bases, the J end lost 4 bases, and 11 bases lay between the germline ends. CDR3 length: 12 residues. Germline CDR1 and CDR2: SQVTM and ANQGSEA. Drawing the rest from reference TRBV29-1 and TRBJ2-5, the complete variable domain is SAVISQKPSRDICQRGTSLTIQCQVDSQVTMMFWYRQQPGQSLTLIATANQGSEATYESGFVIDKFPISRPNLTFSTLTVSNMSPEDSSIYLCSVRTTRETQYFGPGTRLLVL.

In its sample, this clone was seen once. The gene calls are TRBV6-5 and TRBJ2-7, with D unclear. The CDR3 totals 14 residues. Trimming pared 5 bases from V and 3 bases from J, leaving 14 bases between. In germline, CDR1 is MNHEY, CDR2 SVGAGI. The CDR3: CASSPVRSHYEQYF. The CDR3 DNA reads as TGTGCCAGCAGTCCGGTCAGGAGCCACTACGAGCAGTACTTC.

The chain links TRBV7-8 to TRBJ2-2; tentative D call: TRBD1 (6 bases). The CDR3 has 14 amino acids. Trimming stripped 6 bases from V and 6 bases from J, with 14 bases between. Germline CDR1 is SGHVS and CDR2 is FQNEAQ. The CDR3 DNA reads as TGTGCCAGCAGACAGGGTAATGGGGCCGGGGAGCTGTTTTTT. This translates into CASRQGNGAGELFF.

The chain links TRBV29-1 to TRBJ2-7; the D gene is possibly TRBD1 (6 bases). This CDR3 contains 13 residues. V lost 7 bases and J 5 bases, leaving 18 bases between the germline ends. Germline V CDR1 and CDR2: SQVTM, ANQGSEA. The chain's CDR3 is CSGKQGTLNEQYF. The CDR3 DNA follows: TGCAGCGGAAAGCAGGGGACGCTGAACGAGCAGTACTTC.

This clone came up once. The chain uses TRBV25-1 and TRBJ2-3; weak D call: TRBD2 (6 bases). Germline-derived CDR1 and CDR2 are MGHDK and SYGVNS. With 5 bases removed from V and 4 bases from J, the gap between germline ends came to 22 bases. The CDR3 spans 17 residues. The CDR3 loop is CASSTRPGRYLPDTQYF. CDR3 DNA: TGTGCCAGCAGTACCCGACCGGGGAGGTACCTTCCAGATACGCAGTATTTT.

This clone was seen a single time. The chain joins TRBV7-6 to TRBJ2-3; 9 nucleotides agree with TRBD2. CDR1 is SGHVS, CDR2 FNYEAQ, per germline. The CDR3 is 17 residues long. V was pared by 5 bases and J by 5 bases, with 14 bases of the junction left unmatched. CDR3 sequence (DNA): TGTGCCAGCAGCCTCTTAGTAGCGGGGGCAGGGGGAGATACGCAGTATTTT. Protein: CASSLLVAGAGGDTQYF.

This chain connects TRBV7-2 to TRBJ2-1; TRBD2 aligns across 12 bases. The CDR3 is 19 residues long. Germline V gene sequence: CDR1 SGHTA, CDR2 FQGNSA. Losses at the gene ends were 2 bases for V and 0 bases for J; bases not matched to a gene: 8. The CDR3 protein is CASSLLGLAGTLSYNEQFF. CDR3 DNA sequence: TGTGCCAGCAGCTTATTAGGACTAGCGGGGACCCTCTCCTACAATGAGCAGTTCTTC. Combining the CDR3 with reference TRBV7-2 and TRBJ2-1 gives the whole variable domain GAGVSQSPSNKVTEKGKDVELRCDPISGHTALYWYRQSLGQGLEFLIYFQGNSAPDKSGLPSDRFSAERTGGSVSTLTIQRTQQEDSAVYLCASSLLGLAGTLSYNEQFFGPGTRLTVL.